This T cell receptor beta chain was retrieved from a study of shared clonotypes between healthy human individuals. Study-wide findings and caveats: A limitation of the genetic and exposure-history diversity represented arose from few donors.

This CDR3 is built from 15 residues. Worth noting for this clone: Its antigen remains unidentified.

Clones were sequenced by immunoSEQ multiplex PCR, and TCRdb holds only the in-frame ones, with some missing. The table includes about 2 million clones, approximately 94% detected once. Naivety among CD8 cells was defined by CD45RO negativity and positive CCR7 selection, thereby excluding terminally differentiated effector memory CD45RA+ cells. The rearrangement joins TRBV21-1 to TRBJ2-1; whether TRBD2, the table's D call, matches the DNA was not checked. TRBV21-1 is given as a pseudogene. The receptor's source is a man between 18 and 29 years old in good health. Sequencing input: naive CD8+ T cells sorted from blood. CDR3 nucleotide sequence: TGTGCCAGCAGCAAAGAGTCTAGCGGGGGGACTGAGCAGTTCTTC. This translates into CASSKESSGGTEQFF.